This TCR beta chain was identified in a study of blood T cell repertoires in COVID-19. At the level of the study: The study counted Cohort 3 donors as recovered given two negative PCRs, clearance, or symptom resolution.

This clone appeared a single time. Per the study methods: Nucleated cell counts were estimated from reference gene primer amplification. The table came from immunoSEQ multiplex PCR; TCRdb's copy has only in-frame clones and leaves some out. V, J and clone size reflect that table, while D and trimming were determined from the DNA. The data contain a few hundred thousand clones, approximately 89% of them singletons. Individuals aged roughly 18 to 95 years were recruited from about two dozen US areas. Participant-given clinical history determined each cohort assignment. This sequence originates from a man aged 40-49 years in a cohort exposed to, infected with or recovered from COVID-19 (not recorded which). Material for sequencing was PBMCs or T cells enriched from blood (not recorded which).

The CDR3 sequence: CASSPSGLSNTGELFF. The CDR3 region has the DNA TGTGCCAGCTCACCTAGCGGGCTATCGAACACCGGGGAGCTGTTTTTT. The V call is TRBV18, the J call TRBJ2-2; 7 nucleotides match TRBD2. V was clipped by 3 bases and J by 0 bases; unmatched bases: 4. Germline V gives CDR1 KGHSH, CDR2 LQKENI. The CDR3 runs to 16 residues.